This T cell receptor beta chain was recorded in a study of radiotherapy plus CTLA-4 blockade in lung cancer. For the study at large: Among enrolled patients, over 15% responded and around 30% achieved disease control. Overall study findings and caveats: With interferon-beta, early dynamics of blood T cell clones were reported to best predict response.

CDR1 SQVTM and CDR2 ANQGSEA come from the germline V gene. The CDR3 is made up of 13 amino acids. The V and J ends lost 7 bases and 4 bases, in that order; junction bases with no gene match: 9. Some clones are missing from TCRdb's copy, which holds only in-frame ones; the method was immunoSEQ multiplex PCR. The sample contains roughly 90,000 clones, approximately 82% of which appear only once. Regarding this clone: The antigen remains unidentified.

In chemo-refractory metastatic non-small-cell lung cancer, patients got ipilimumab CTLA-4 blockade together with focal radiation. This receptor was taken from a human donor with non-small cell lung cancer that progressed on radiotherapy plus ipilimumab. The J gene is TRBJ1-1, the V gene TRBV29-1; 7 nucleotides align to TRBD1. The sample here was peripheral blood, taken from a patient treated with radiotherapy plus ipilimumab. CDR3 region: CSAQGGTTTEAFF. CDR3 nucleotides: TGCAGCGCCCAGGGGGGCACCACCACTGAAGCTTTCTTT.